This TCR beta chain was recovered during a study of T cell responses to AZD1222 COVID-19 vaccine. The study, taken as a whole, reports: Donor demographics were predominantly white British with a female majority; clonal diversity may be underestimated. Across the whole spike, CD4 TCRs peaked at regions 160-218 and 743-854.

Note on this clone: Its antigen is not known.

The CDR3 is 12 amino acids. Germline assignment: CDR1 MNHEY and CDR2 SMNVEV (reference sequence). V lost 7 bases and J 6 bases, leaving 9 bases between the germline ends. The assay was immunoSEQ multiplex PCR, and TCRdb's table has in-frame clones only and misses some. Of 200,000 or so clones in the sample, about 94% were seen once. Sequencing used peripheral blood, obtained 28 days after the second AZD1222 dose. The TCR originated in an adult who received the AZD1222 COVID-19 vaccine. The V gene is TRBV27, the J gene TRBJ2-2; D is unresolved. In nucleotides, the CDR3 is TGTGCCAGCAAGTTTGACGCCGGGGAGCTGTTTTTT. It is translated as CASKFDAGELFF.